This TCR beta chain was identified during a study of cytomegalovirus exposure and HLA in healthy donors. Study context: The 100 to 150 validation repertoires were reported in a later analysis to have been generated on the same platform as the roughly 680 first-cohort repertoires.

Study-wide results and limits: Many donors carried some public TCRs, although rarity characterized most TCR sequences. The investigators catalogued 150 to 200 TCR beta chains as cytomegalovirus-associated.

Using immunoSEQ multiplex PCR, the repertoire was profiled, and TCRdb retains in-frame clones only, with some absent. The sample includes roughly 300,000 clones, approximately 90% of them seen just once. Regarding this clone: Its antigen is not identified. Other DNA sequences in the same sample also yield this CDR3.

The specimen was PBMCs. The receptor was isolated from a woman aged 18-29 years in good health and CMV-seronegative.

This CDR3 is CASSLGQGEAFF. The CDR3 bases are TGCGCCAGCAGCTTGGGACAGGGGGAAGCTTTCTTT. V and J are TRBV5-1 and TRBJ1-1; 8 bases are shared with TRBD1. Losses at the gene ends were 0 bases for V and 8 bases for J; bases not matched to a gene: 0. The CDR3 loop spans 12 amino acids. Germline V gene lookup returns CDR1 SGHRS and CDR2 YFSETQ.